This is a list of T cell receptor beta chains from one sample in a study of CD8 T cells in ankylosing spondylitis. TCRdb re-analysed the 5' RACE reads in MiXCR, keeping a single row per CDR3 protein. This sample has some 140,000 distinct CDR3 sequences, with 6% to 8% found just once. Input material: blood, either unsorted or a sorted T cell fraction (not recorded which). These receptors all stem from a female donor with ankylosing spondylitis or in good health (not recorded which). Both conserved end residues are part of each CDR3. Fields, in order: CDR3 DNA, CDR3 protein, V gene, J gene, D gene, clone size. D genes are given only for firm matches. Expanded clones are given a class, and other clones once, few, many or no size at all.

TGTGCCAGCGCCGACTACTCTTCCACAGATACGCAGTATTTT,CASADYSSTDTQYF,TRBV6-1,TRBJ2-3,-,few
TGTGCCAGTAGTCCGCAGGGGGTGTACAATGAGCAGTTCTTC,CASSPQGVYNEQFF,TRBV19,TRBJ2-1,TRBD1,many
TGTGCCAGCAGCTTAGTCCGGGGCGCAGATACGCAGTATTTT,CASSLVRGADTQYF,TRBV11-2,TRBJ2-3,-,many
TGTGCCAGCAGGACCGGTCCACAAGAGACCCAGTACTTC,CASRTGPQETQYF,TRBV6-2/TRBV6-3,TRBJ2-5,-,many
TGCGCCAGCAGCTTGGGGACAGGATTAAGACTACACAATGAGCAGTTCTTC,CASSLGTGLRLHNEQFF,TRBV5-1,TRBJ2-1,TRBD1,few
TGCAGCGTTGCAGCAGGGGACACTGAAGCTTTCTTT,CSVAAGDTEAFF,TRBV29-1,TRBJ1-1,-,many
TGTGCCAGCAGTTCCCCGGTTATACAGGGTTCGCCGGTTGGTGCTTTTCCGCCCCAGCATTTT,CASSSPVIQGSPVGAFPPQHF,TRBV12-3/TRBV12-4,TRBJ1-5,-,many
TGTGCCAGCAGACTACAGGGTACTGATGGCTACACCTTC,CASRLQGTDGYTF,TRBV6-5,TRBJ1-2,-,many
TGTGCCAGCAGCGTAGCTACATCGACCCGGATGGGCACCGGGGAGCTGTTTTTT,CASSVATSTRMGTGELFF,TRBV9,TRBJ2-2,-,many
TGCAGTGCTCTGTCTATTCGAAATTCACCCCTCCACTTT,CSALSIRNSPLHF,TRBV20-1,TRBJ1-6,-,many
TGTGCCAGCAGCGTGGGGGGTAGCAATCAGCCCCAGCATTTT,CASSVGGSNQPQHF,TRBV9,TRBJ1-5,-,many
TGTGCCAGCATGCCAGGGATATGGACTGAAGCTTTCTTT,CASMPGIWTEAFF,TRBV2,TRBJ1-1,-,many
TGTGCCAGCAGCTTAGAGGCAGACTCCTACGAGCAGTACTTC,CASSLEADSYEQYF,TRBV7-6,TRBJ2-7,-,many
TGTGCCAGCAGCCCCAACAATGGCTACACCTTC,CASSPNNGYTF,TRBV6-6,TRBJ1-2,-,many
TGTGCCAGCAGCTCGTCCAAAGGGGAGCCCCAGCATTTT,CASSSSKGEPQHF,TRBV6-6,TRBJ1-5,-,many
TGCGCCAGCAGCATAGGACTAGTCGCGGGGGAGCTGTTTTTT,CASSIGLVAGELFF,TRBV5-1,TRBJ2-2,TRBD2,many
TGTGCCATCAGGGAACAGCTCATGAACACTGAAGCTTTCTTT,CAIREQLMNTEAFF,TRBV10-3,TRBJ1-1,-,-
TGTGCCAGCAGTTCTGGGACAGTGGGGACCCAGTACTTC,CASSSGTVGTQYF,TRBV3-1,TRBJ2-5,TRBD1,many
TGTGCCAGCAGCCCGCAGGTCTACGAGCAGTACTTC,CASSPQVYEQYF,TRBV7-9,TRBJ2-7,-,-
TGTGCCAGTCAAAAACCAGCGGGTGCCGCCTACGAGCAGTACTTC,CASQKPAGAAYEQYF,TRBV28,TRBJ2-7,-,many
TGCGCCAGCAGCTTGACCGCGGCAGACGGAAACACCATATATTTT,CASSLTAADGNTIYF,TRBV5-1,TRBJ1-3,-,-
TGCGCCAGCAGCTCCCTTAGAGGGGGCTCGACTAATGAAAAACTGTTTTTT,CASSSLRGGSTNEKLFF,TRBV5-1,TRBJ1-4,TRBD1,many
TGTGCCAGCAGCGTCCAGGGGACAGATACGCAGTATTTT,CASSVQGTDTQYF,TRBV9,TRBJ2-3,-,many
TGCGCCAGCAGCTTGCCAGGGACGCAAGAGACCCAGTACTTC,CASSLPGTQETQYF,TRBV5-1,TRBJ2-5,-,many
TGCGCCAGCAGCTTGGAGGAGGGGGCTAGCACAGATACGCAGTATTTT,CASSLEEGASTDTQYF,TRBV5-1,TRBJ2-3,-,many
TGCGCCAGCAGCCAAGGGTCCCCAGGGGGGGACTATGGCTACACCTTC,CASSQGSPGGDYGYTF,TRBV4-1,TRBJ1-2,TRBD1,many
TGCAGTGCTATTTACACAGATACGCAGTATTTT,CSAIYTDTQYF,TRBV20-1,TRBJ2-3,-,many
TGCAGCGTTGAAGATCCGAGGGACAGGGTTGGCGGCTACACCTTC,CSVEDPRDRVGGYTF,TRBV29-1,TRBJ1-2,TRBD1,many
TGTGCCAGCAGTTCCCGGGCAGGCTCGAACACTGAAGCTTTCTTT,CASSSRAGSNTEAFF,TRBV9,TRBJ1-1,-,many
TGTGCCAGCAGCTTAGGGTCGGGACACAAGTTCTTC,CASSLGSGHKFF,TRBV7-2,TRBJ2-1,-,many
TGTGCCAGCAGTGAAGGCCCAGGGACAGATCAGCCCCAGCATTTT,CASSEGPGTDQPQHF,TRBV6-1,TRBJ1-5,TRBD1,many
TGTGCCAGCAGCAAAACGCAGGGAACCACAGATACGCAGTATTTT,CASSKTQGTTDTQYF,TRBV2,TRBJ2-3,-,many
TGTGCCAGTAGTATAGTGGAATACAATCAGCCCCAGCATTTT,CASSIVEYNQPQHF,TRBV19,TRBJ1-5,-,many